A single sample is the source of the 9 T cell receptor beta chains below, sequenced in a study of early T cells in non-severe SARS-CoV-2 infection. TCRdb redid the calling of the 5' RACE reads with MiXCR, one entry per CDR3 protein. The sample contains approximately 71,000 distinct CDR3 sequences, around 12% of which appear only once. The specimen sequenced was whole blood. The receptor source for this set is an adult who was a healthcare worker with PCR-confirmed SARS-CoV-2 infection or an uninfected control (not recorded which).

This sequence joins TRBV6-2 or TRBV6-3 and TRBJ2-4, with 9 bases aligning to TRBD1. The CDR3 totals 18 residues. Germline CDR1 is MNHEY and CDR2 is SVGEGT. V shed 6 bases, J shed 0 bases, and the junction held 12 bases outside the gene matches. CDR3 loop: CASSPGQGRMIAKNIQYF. The CDR3 DNA reads TGTGCCAGCAGCCCTGGACAGGGGAGGATGATAGCCAAAAACATTCAGTACTTC.

This clonotype was seen a few times. This chain links TRBV24-1 with TRBJ2-1, with TRBD2 matching 9 bases. The CDR3 spans 16 residues. Per germline, CDR1 KGHDR and CDR2 SFDVKD. J was trimmed by 3 bases and V by 5 bases; bases with no gene match: 7. CDR3 DNA sequence: TGTGCCACCAGTGTCCCGACTAGCGGTGACTACAATGAGCAGTTCTTC. This sequence encodes CATSVPTSGDYNEQFF.

In this sample, this clonotype turned up a few times. V gene TRBV29-1 combines with J gene TRBJ1-1; tentatively, D is TRBD1 (6 bases). Germline CDR1 is SQVTM and CDR2 is ANQGSEA. CDR3 size: 14 residues. V dropped 7 bases and J dropped 5 bases, with 20 bases sitting between them. As DNA, the CDR3 is TGCAGCGCTCTCATGGGGGCGGCGGGGACTGAAGCTTTCTTT. This sequence encodes CSALMGAAGTEAFF.

This clonotype was seen only a few times. The chain carries TRBV3-1 and TRBJ1-5, with D possibly matching TRBD1 (6 bases). The CDR3 has 14 residues. Trimming removed 4 bases at V and 7 bases at J, with 14 bases between. Germline V gene data show CDR1 as LGHDT and CDR2 as YNNKEL (reference sequence). In DNA, the CDR3 is TGTGCCAGCAGCCCCCGCGGGGGGGGCCAGCCCCAGCATTTT. This codes for CASSPRGGGQPQHF. Supplemented by reference TRBV3-1 and TRBJ1-5, the full variable domain reads DTAVSQTPKYLVTQMGNDKSIKCEQNLGHDTMYWYKQDSKKFLKIMFSYNNKELIINETVPNRFSPKSPDKAHLNLHINSLELGDSAVYFCASSPRGGGQPQHFGDGTRLSIL.

In this sample, this clonotype turned up many times. The chain links TRBV29-1 to TRBJ1-2, with 9 nucleotides matching TRBD1. The CDR3 extends over 15 amino acids. From germline, CDR1 is SQVTM and CDR2 ANQGSEA. V shed 6 bases, J shed 0 bases, and the junction held 8 bases outside the gene matches. CDR3 sequence reads: CSVRPGQGPNYGYTF. The CDR3 nucleotides are TGCAGCGTGCGTCCGGGACAGGGACCTAACTATGGCTACACCTTC.

The table lists this clonotype with many counts. The chain carries TRBV20-1 and TRBJ1-4, with 9 bases fitting TRBD1. Germline V gene data show CDR1 as DFQATT and CDR2 as SNEGSKA (reference sequence). The CDR3 totals 20 residues. V lost 1 base, J lost 11 bases, and 26 bases stayed unmatched. The CDR3 protein is CSARASIRDRVFVRDGKLFF. In DNA, the CDR3 is TGCAGTGCTAGAGCATCGATCCGGGACAGGGTTTTCGTGAGAGATGGGAAACTGTTTTTT.

The chain carries TRBV29-1 and TRBJ2-7; D is ambiguous. Deletions cut 6 bases from V and 6 bases from J, with 24 bases between. CDR1 and CDR2 (germline): SQVTM, ANQGSEA. The CDR3 covers 15 residues. The CDR3 DNA is TGCAGCGTGTACTCCCCGGGCCCGTCAGGCAGCGAGCAGTACTTC. It is translated as CSVYSPGPSGSEQYF.

In this sample, this clonotype turned up a few times. The V and J genes are TRBV23-1 and TRBJ2-1; tentatively, D is TRBD2 (6 bases). TRBV23-1 is recorded as an ORF, its role being uncertain. V was trimmed by 7 bases and J by 12 bases, leaving 22 bases between them. This CDR3 has 14 residues. This chain's CDR3 is CASNSDSSRGRQFF. CDR3 coding DNA: TGCGCCAGCAACTCGGACTCGTCCCGGGGGAGGCAGTTCTTC.

In its sample, this clonotype was seen a few times. The CDR3 DNA is TGTGCCAGCGGGGTGGACCGCCTCTCCTACGAGCAGTACTTC. Translation gives CASGVDRLSYEQYF. J is TRBJ2-7 and V is TRBV2; D is unclear. The CDR3 is made up of 14 amino acids. Germline V gene data show CDR1 as SNHLY and CDR2 as FYNNEI. V was clipped by 8 bases and J by 0 bases, with 14 bases between them.